The TCR beta chain described here comes from a study of glioma-infiltrating T cells (dated by TCRdb to about 2016). About the full investigation: The low-grade gliomas were WHO grade II oligodendrogliomas or astrocytomas, while the glioblastomas were WHO grade IV tumors sampled at initial diagnosis rather than at recurrent diagnosis. The study sequenced TCR alpha- and beta-chain repertoires from glioma tissue, from non-neoplastic brain tissue and from matched peripheral blood mononuclear cells. Three low-grade glioma patients, fewer than 10 primary glioblastoma patients, and three non-glioma patients who contributed non-neoplastic brain tissue made up the paired cohort. Before surgery, glioma patients were given dexamethasone for six or fewer days. Each tissue-infiltrating repertoire was compared with the same patient's peripheral blood repertoire to measure divergence between tissue and blood T-cell populations. The sequencing target for blood libraries was about 4.5- to 11-fold coverage of about a million peripheral T cells. The study at large found these results: Group comparisons rested on small numbers: three non-neoplastic, three low-grade glioma and about 8 glioblastoma patients. In non-neoplastic patients, VJ-independent divergence between tissue and blood fell below expectation, whereas in all gliomas, and especially in low-grade gliomas, the divergence rose above expectation. Patients with low tissue-blood divergence were marked by a signature set of shared blood CDR3 motifs, and that set was depleted in highly divergent patients. Tissue and blood shared very few CDR3 sequences, a result attributed to high CDR3 diversity and limited sampling.

There are many counts of this clonotype. The antigen it recognizes is unknown. The sample holds no much larger clone one base away, and base qualities are not on file. The germline V gene specifies MDHEN as CDR1 and SYDVKM as CDR2. Trimming at the junction amounts to 5 bases on V and 4 bases on J, and the germline ends lie 17 bases apart. From the cysteine up to the phenylalanine, the CDR3 has a length of 15 residues. Only CDR3 DNA is held: 45 bases, read in frame from base 1. Immediately after resection, surgical brain or tumor specimens were cryofrozen in liquid nitrogen, with peripheral blood cells collected concurrently. TCR alpha and beta CDR3 regions were amplified with the iRepertoire nested amplicon-rescue multiplex PCR (arm-PCR) platform from RNA. One-step reverse transcription and amplification used about 85-400 ng of tissue mRNA or PBMC total RNA as input. Following bead purification, Illumina adapters were added through a secondary multiplex PCR, and the libraries were then gel-purified between 200 and 400 bp. Internal 6-nucleotide barcodes were carried by the libraries and were used for demultiplexing. The libraries were sequenced on an Illumina MiSeq using 2x220 or 2x250 nucleotide paired-end reads. The published analysis was carried out like this. Paired reads were merged with FLASH 1.2.11 and aligned to the GRCh37 human genome with BWA-MEM before extracting TRA and TRB reads. An IMGT-derived reference of cassette sequences and CDR3 motifs, with pseudogenes included, was used for V and J assignment. Reads were translated in three frames, and productive CDR3s were defined by a C…FGXG motif without stop codons. Clonotypes were defined as unique combinations of V-J cassette pair and CDR3 amino acid sequence. Filtering of reads was based on Hamming distance, with the threshold set by the sequence error rate of each sample in mapped regions. TCRdb passed the public sequencing reads through fastp at Q25 and MiXCR, retaining productive beta sequences. Entries are consolidated by CDR3 protein sequence, retaining the most common genes and DNA. TCRdb assigned the V and J calls; the authors' analysis was not used. Recorded for this sample are roughly 350,000 distinct CDR3 sequences; roughly 41% of them occurred a single time. Clones ranked in the top ten supply more than 10% of the sample.

The TCR sequence derives from a human donor with low-grade glioma or glioblastoma, undergoing nonglioma brain surgery, or in good health (not recorded which). The chain employs TRBV28 and TRBJ1-2, with no confidently assigned D gene. Sequencing was done on a sample of glioma tissue, nonneoplastic brain tissue, or PBMCs (not recorded which). The DNA sequence is as follows: TGTGCCAGCAGTCCCCCCGGGGTCGGATCCTATGGCTACACCTTC. The translation is CASSPPGVGSYGYTF.